A single sample gave rise to the 24 T cell receptor beta chains below, sequenced in a study of T cell repertoires in cytomegalovirus infection. TCRdb redid the calling of the reads with MiXCR, one entry per CDR3 protein. Counted here are a few hundred thousand distinct CDR3 sequences, about 39% occurring once; the ten biggest clones make up 48%. These receptors lack a known antigen. The specimen was cultured PBMCs, collected from culture after CMV antigen stimulation. The source is a human donor in good health (CMV status not recorded). Some clones in this sample may be carry-over from other donors' samples.

The chain links TRBV27 to TRBJ2-3; the D gene could be TRBD1 or TRBD2 (5 bases each). Trimming shortened V by 5 bases and J by 1 base, and 13 bases separated the two germline ends. CDR1 MNHEY and CDR2 SMNVEV come from the germline V gene (reference sequence). This CDR3 has 15 residues. For the CDR3, the DNA is TGTGCCAGCAGTCCACAGGAGGAGGGCACAGATACGCAGTATTTT. This sequence encodes CASSPQEEGTDTQYF.

The chain links TRBV20-1 to TRBJ2-7; no reliable D call. V shed 6 bases and J shed 5 bases, with 17 bases lying between them. This CDR3 has 13 amino acids. Germline V gene data show CDR1 as DFQATT and CDR2 as SNEGSKA (reference sequence). CDR3: CSAHNPVANEQYF. As DNA, the CDR3 is TGCAGTGCCCACAACCCAGTGGCGAACGAGCAGTACTTC.

The chain is built from TRBV7-2 and TRBJ2-4; D not resolved. Germline V gene data show CDR1 as SGHTA and CDR2 as FQGNSA. Between the trimmed V and J ends, which lost 5 bases and 0 bases, there was a span of 8 bases. The CDR3 runs 14 residues. The CDR3 protein is CASSPELAKNIQYF. The CDR3 bases are TGTGCCAGCAGCCCAGAGTTAGCCAAAAACATTCAGTACTTC.

In its sample, this clonotype was seen a few times. The chain uses TRBV12-3 or TRBV12-4 and TRBJ1-4; 11 nucleotides match TRBD1. V shed 5 bases and J 6 bases; nucleotides not matched to a gene: 5. The CDR3 totals 15 residues. The CDR3 sequence is CASSPGTGGYEKLFF. CDR3 bases: TGTGCCAGCAGTCCCGGGACAGGGGGTTATGAAAAACTGTTTTTT.

V is TRBV5-5 and J is TRBJ2-3; D ambiguous. Per germline, CDR1 SGHKS and CDR2 YYEKEE (reference sequence). The CDR3 extends over 16 amino acids. Between the trimmed V and J ends, which lost 3 bases and 4 bases, there was a span of 18 bases. The CDR3 sequence is CASSSRTRPVPDTQYF. The CDR3 DNA is TGTGCCAGCAGCTCCCGGACGCGGCCAGTCCCAGATACGCAGTATTTT.

This clonotype was counted between two and nine times. The V and J genes are TRBV7-8 and TRBJ2-1; D unclear. Trimming cost V 5 bases and J 8 bases, with 16 bases left between them. The CDR3 is 14 amino acids. The V gene's germline CDR1 is SGHVS and CDR2 FQNEAQ. The CDR3 loop reads CASSPVLFGDEQFF. The CDR3 bases are TGTGCCAGCAGCCCCGTCCTTTTTGGCGATGAGCAGTTCTTC.

The genes are TRBV11-2 and TRBJ2-4; D ambiguous. V lost 2 bases to trimming and J lost 0 bases, with 5 bases between them. Germline V gene sequence: CDR1 SGHAT, CDR2 FQNNGV. There are 14 residues in the CDR3. The CDR3 DNA reads as TGTGCCAGCAGCTTATACGCAGCCAAAAACATTCAGTACTTC. It encodes CASSLYAAKNIQYF.

This chain's CDR3 is CASSPREGAGQETQYF. As DNA, the CDR3 is TGTGCCAGCAGCCCCCGGGAGGGGGCAGGACAAGAGACCCAGTACTTC. V and J are TRBV7-2 and TRBJ2-5; TRBD2 might be the D (8 bases). The CDR3 contains 16 residues. Germline loops: CDR1 SGHTA, CDR2 FQGNSA. V was shortened by 5 bases and J by 2 bases, with 18 bases between the two germline ends.

V gene TRBV15 combines with J gene TRBJ2-5; D unclear. V shed 8 bases and J shed 5 bases, with 18 bases lying between them. The CDR3 contains 14 residues. CDR1 is LNHNV and CDR2 is YYDKDF in the germline V gene (reference sequence). The CDR3 spells CATRPGRSPETQYF. For the CDR3, the DNA is TGTGCCACCCGCCCAGGTCGCTCTCCGGAGACCCAGTACTTC.

The CDR3 coding sequence is TGTGCCAGCAGCACCCCCCCAATTCAAGATACGCAGTATTTT. Amino acids: CASSTPPIQDTQYF. The rearrangement links TRBV5-5 to TRBJ2-3; D unclear. The CDR3 has 14 residues. Trimming took 4 bases from V and 5 from J, leaving 14 bases between them. Germline lookup yields CDR1 SGHKS and CDR2 YYEKEE (reference sequence).

This clonotype appeared a few times. This chain links TRBV7-6 with TRBJ1-2; D is possibly TRBD1 (5 bases). V was trimmed by 1 base and J by 4 bases, leaving 10 bases between them. CDR1 is SGHVS and CDR2 is FNYEAQ in the germline V gene. The CDR3 spans 14 residues. CDR3 nucleotide sequence: TGTGCCAGCAGCTTAGACGGGGACCTCTATGGCTACACCTTC. Translated: CASSLDGDLYGYTF.

The V and J genes are TRBV7-9 and TRBJ2-6; D tentatively reads TRBD1 or TRBD2 (5 bases each). In germline, CDR1 is SEHNR, CDR2 FQNEAQ (reference sequence). Trimming cost V 3 bases and J 0 bases, with 30 bases left between them. The CDR3 is 23 amino acids. The CDR3 is CASSFLPGIGAGRSSSGANVLTF. The CDR3 region has the DNA TGTGCCAGCAGCTTTTTGCCCGGGATTGGGGCAGGGAGATCAAGCTCTGGGGCCAACGTCCTGACTTTC. The full variable domain, completed using reference TRBV7-9 and TRBJ2-6, is DTGVSQNPRHKITKRGQNVTFRCDPISEHNRLYWYRQTLGQGPEFLTYFQNEAQLEKSRLLSDRFSAERPKGSFSTLEIQRTEQGDSAMYLCASSFLPGIGAGRSSSGANVLTFGAGSRLTVL.

This clonotype was found many times. The chain has TRBV7-6 and TRBJ2-1; D is perhaps TRBD2 (6 bases). The CDR3 extends over 17 amino acids. Germline assignment: CDR1 SGHVS and CDR2 FNYEAQ. Trimming left V 3 bases short and J 7 bases short, with 22 bases between. CDR3 nucleotides: TGTGCCAGCAGCTTGGAAACCGGGACTTCCTCGTTTAATGAGCAGTTCTTC. Residues: CASSLETGTSSFNEQFF.

The chain is built from TRBV4-2 and TRBJ2-1; weak D call: TRBD2 (6 bases). CDR1 LGHNA and CDR2 YNFKEQ come from the germline V gene. The CDR3 spans 14 residues. With 4 bases removed from V and 8 bases from J, the gap between germline ends came to 15 bases. DNA of the CDR3: TGTGCCAGCAGCCTAGAACTAGCTGAAGATGAGCAGTTCTTC. Amino acid sequence: CASSLELAEDEQFF.

V is TRBV20-1 and J is TRBJ1-2; unclear D gene. In germline, CDR1 is DFQATT, CDR2 SNEGSKA (reference sequence). The CDR3 runs to 10 residues. Trimming stripped 3 bases from V and 4 bases from J, with 3 bases between. CDR3 protein: CSARGYGYTF. CDR3 coding DNA: TGCAGTGCTAGGGGCTATGGCTACACCTTC.

The chain has TRBV20-1 and TRBJ1-5, with a weak D call TRBD1 (5 bases). With 5 bases removed from V and 6 bases from J, the gap between germline ends came to 29 bases. The length of the CDR3 is 18 residues. CDR1 and CDR2 (germline): DFQATT, SNEGSKA (reference sequence). The CDR3 sequence is CSALVPHGTRARGQPQHF. In nucleotides, the CDR3 is TGCAGTGCTCTCGTGCCCCACGGCACCAGGGCGAGGGGTCAGCCCCAGCATTTT.

The chain recombines TRBV6-1 with TRBJ2-3; D might be TRBD1 (6 bases). V was cut by 0 bases and J by 4 bases, with 17 bases left in between. The CDR3 extends over 17 amino acids. CDR1 is MNHNS and CDR2 is SASEGT in the germline V gene. The CDR3 here is CASSEAQGPRRADTQYF. CDR3 DNA: TGTGCCAGCAGTGAAGCGCAGGGGCCGCGCCGGGCAGATACGCAGTATTTT.

The chain recombines TRBV7-2 with TRBJ2-2; D call uncertain. CDR3 length: 15 amino acids. Germline lookup yields CDR1 SGHTA and CDR2 FQGNSA. V lost 5 bases, J lost 4 bases, and 14 bases lay in between. In DNA form, the CDR3 reads TGTGCCAGCAGCCTTGCTGGCCCAGGCACCGGGGAGCTGTTTTTT. Amino acids: CASSLAGPGTGELFF.

V is TRBV19 and J is TRBJ2-1; D gene uncertain. The CDR3 totals 13 residues. Trimming removed 5 bases from V and 3 bases from J, with 8 bases in between. Germline V gene sequence: CDR1 LNHDA, CDR2 SQIVND (reference sequence). CDR3 bases: TGTGCCAGTAGTTGGCGGAGCTACAATGAGCAGTTCTTC. This codes for CASSWRSYNEQFF.

This chain uses TRBV7-2 with TRBJ2-7; TRBD2 aligns across 13 bases. V lost 5 bases and J lost 7; bases outside the gene matches: 8. The CDR3 is made up of 15 amino acids. The germline gives CDR1 SGHTA, CDR2 FQGNSA. Here the CDR3 DNA reads TGTGCCAGCAGCGTAACTAGCGGGAGGGCCCGAGAGCAGTACTTC. Translating it yields CASSVTSGRAREQYF.

The chain couples TRBV20-1 to TRBJ2-3, with TRBD2 identical over 9 bases. V dropped 0 bases and J dropped 3; count of bases not matched to a gene: 7. This CDR3 is built from 16 residues. Germline V CDR1 and CDR2: DFQATT, SNEGSKA (reference sequence). The DNA of the CDR3 is TGCAGTGCTAGAGATATACGCGGGGGGGGGACAGATACGCAGTATTTT. Encoded protein: CSARDIRGGGTDTQYF.

This clonotype was observed a handful of times. In DNA form, the CDR3 reads TGTGCCAGCAGCTTAGAATGGACAGGGAACAATGAGCAGTTCTTC. It specifies CASSLEWTGNNEQFF. The chain couples TRBV11-2 to TRBJ2-1; 8 bases line up with TRBD1. Unmatched junction bases numbered 3, after V lost 0 bases and J lost 5 bases. The CDR3 loop spans 15 amino acids. From germline, CDR1 is SGHAT and CDR2 FQNNGV.

The chain has TRBV6-1 and TRBJ2-1; D is unresolved. Trimming took 5 bases from V and 6 from J, leaving 11 bases between them. CDR1 and CDR2 (germline): MNHNS, SASEGT. The CDR3 extends over 13 amino acids. The CDR3 region is CASSSRPANEQFF. For the CDR3, the DNA is TGTGCCAGCAGTTCCAGGCCCGCCAATGAGCAGTTCTTC.

This clonotype appeared a few times. The chain employs TRBV9 and TRBJ1-1, with D hard to call. The ends were cut back, 0 bases at V and 5 bases at J, with 11 bases in the middle. This CDR3 is built from 14 residues. Germline V lookup: CDR1 SGDLS, CDR2 YYNGEE. CDR3 sequence: CASSVGVGKTEAFF. The CDR3 DNA reads as TGTGCCAGCAGCGTAGGGGTGGGGAAGACTGAAGCTTTCTTT.